The T cell receptor (beta chain) under discussion was sequenced for a study of cytomegalovirus exposure and HLA in healthy donors. The CDR3 runs to 14 residues. The germline V gene has CDR1 SGHRS and CDR2 YFSETQ. Trimming took off 0 bases at V and 5 bases at J, with 9 bases between the two ends. PCR used 60 Vbeta primers and 13 Jbeta primers. TCRdb's copy holds only in-frame clones and misses some; the assay was immunoSEQ multiplex PCR. Among 110,000 or so clones listed, under 80% were seen once. Sequences were obtained from PBMCs. The gene calls are TRBV5-1 and TRBJ1-5, with TRBD1 as a possible D gene (6 bases). This TCR came from a woman in her 50s in good health and CMV-seropositive. The DNA for the CDR3 is TGCGCCAGCAGCTTGGGACAGGTCGATCAGCCCCAGCATTTT. It specifies CASSLGQVDQPQHF.